This TCR beta chain was found in a study of tumor and adjacent non-tumor tissue in lung cancer. Study-wide context: There were 11 to 13 adenocarcinoma, a couple of squamous cell carcinoma and 1 small cell lung cancer cases. The patients, 10 men and about 5 women, were roughly 30 to 76 with stage I to III disease.

Broader study findings: Normal lung showed higher cumulative top 100 clone frequency than tumor.

Three rounds of nested PCR, following a modified ARM-PCR protocol, produced the TCRbeta library. TCRdb re-called the multiplex PCR reads with MiXCR, one entry per CDR3 protein. The sample includes about 110,000 distinct CDR3 sequences, over 70% of them seen just once. This sample's RNA came from whole unsorted tissue. Newly diagnosed lung cancer patients had thoracic surgery in China, August–November 2014, without prior chemotherapy. For this clonotype: What it binds is unknown.

This sequence originates from a man aged 65 to 85 with non-small cell lung cancer. Sequenced: lung tumor tissue.

CDR3: CARNLKAKANTGELFF. The CDR3 region has the DNA TGTGCCAGGAACCTCAAAGCGAAGGCGAACACCGGGGAGCTGTTTTTT. The chain has TRBV6-5 and TRBJ2-2, with unresolved D. The length of the CDR3 is 16 residues. The ends were cut back, 9 bases at V and 0 bases at J, with 17 bases in the middle. CDR1 and CDR2 (germline): MNHEY, SVGAGI.